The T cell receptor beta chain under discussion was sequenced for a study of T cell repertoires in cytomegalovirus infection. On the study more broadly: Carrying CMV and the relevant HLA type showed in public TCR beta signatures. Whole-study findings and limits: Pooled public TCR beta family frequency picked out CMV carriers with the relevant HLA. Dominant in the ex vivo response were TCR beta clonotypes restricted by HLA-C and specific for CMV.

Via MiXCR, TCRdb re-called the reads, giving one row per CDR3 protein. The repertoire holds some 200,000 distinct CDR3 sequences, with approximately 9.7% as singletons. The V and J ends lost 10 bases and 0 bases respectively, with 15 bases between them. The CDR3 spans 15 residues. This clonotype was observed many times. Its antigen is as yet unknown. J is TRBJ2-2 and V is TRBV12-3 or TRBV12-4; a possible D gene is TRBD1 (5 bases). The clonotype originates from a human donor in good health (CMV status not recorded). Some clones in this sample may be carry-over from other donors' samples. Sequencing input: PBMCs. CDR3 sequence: CATVGAVANTGELFF. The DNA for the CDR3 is TGTGCCACCGTAGGGGCGGTAGCGAACACCGGGGAGCTGTTTTTT.